A single T cell receptor beta chain is shown here with its context. Its target is not known. Cells sorted as Tregs were CD4+, CD25+ and CD127-/low. Germline-derived CDR1 and CDR2 are LNHDA and SQIVND (reference sequence). The CDR3 loop spans 14 amino acids. Germline trimming cut 3 bases from V and 4 bases from J; bases unmatched to any gene: 1. Constant-region reverse primers amplified full-length variable regions, followed by semi-nested Nested Universal Primer A PCR. From the 5' RACE reads, TCRdb called clonotypes with MiXCR, one entry per CDR3 protein. This sample has 30,000 to 35,000 distinct CDR3 sequences, with 25% to 30% found just once. General study results and limits: Tumor-infiltrating Treg TCR alpha and beta sequences overlapped most with tumor naive CD4+ T cells, then blood naive.

The source is a female donor with breast cancer. The sample comprised tumor-infiltrating Tregs sorted from the breast tumor. This chain uses TRBV19 with TRBJ2-7, with 12 bases lining up with TRBD2. CDR3 region: CASSITSGRYEQYF. CDR3 DNA: TGTGCCAGTAGTATTACTAGCGGGAGGTACGAGCAGTACTTC.